The 30 T cell receptor beta chains listed next were all sequenced from one sample in a study of cytomegalovirus exposure and HLA in healthy donors. With 60 Vbeta and 13 Jbeta primers, the PCR was carried out. Sequencing was performed with immunoSEQ multiplex PCR; in TCRdb, only in-frame clones are kept and a portion is missing. The table has approximately 190,000 clones, roughly 83% seen once. Sequencing was carried out using PBMCs. These receptors originate from a boy younger than 18 in good health and CMV-seronegative.

The chain employs TRBV2 and TRBJ1-4; possibly TRBD1 for D (5 bases). V was clipped by 2 bases and J by 8 bases, with 9 bases between them. Germline V lookup: CDR1 SNHLY, CDR2 FYNNEI. The CDR3 runs 13 residues. The DNA for the CDR3 is TGTGCCAGCAGTGAACGTCGGGGGGAAAAACTGTTTTTT. Protein sequence: CASSERRGEKLFF.

The sample holds one count of this clone. The chain combines TRBV7-6 with TRBJ2-1; 7 bases fit TRBD2. The CDR3 covers 15 residues. V shed 8 bases, J shed 0 bases, and the junction held 7 bases outside the gene matches. Germline loops: CDR1 SGHVS, CDR2 FNYEAQ. Here the CDR3 reads CASGPSGSSYNEQFF. In DNA form, the CDR3 reads TGTGCCAGCGGCCCTAGCGGTAGCTCCTACAATGAGCAGTTCTTC.

The chain couples TRBV6-1 to TRBJ2-5, with D uncertain. V gave up 4 bases and J gave up 7 bases, with 4 bases separating them. The CDR3 covers 10 residues. Germline assignment: CDR1 MNHNS and CDR2 SASEGT. CDR3 region: CASSVWTQYF. DNA for the CDR3: TGTGCCAGCAGTGTATGGACCCAGTACTTC.

The chain is built from TRBV9 and TRBJ2-7, with D maybe TRBD2 (6 bases). Trimming removed 0 bases at V and 2 bases at J, with 9 bases between. Germline assignment: CDR1 SGDLS and CDR2 YYNGEE. CDR3 size: 14 residues. For the CDR3, the DNA is TGTGCCAGCAGCGTAGGAGGAGGGCCCTACGAGCAGTACTTC. Translated: CASSVGGGPYEQYF.

The chain links TRBV6-4 to TRBJ1-1, with a tentative D call TRBD1 (5 bases). Trimming removed 6 bases from V and 0 bases from J, with 11 bases in between. Germline V gives CDR1 MRHNA, CDR2 SNTAGT. The CDR3 contains 14 residues. DNA for the CDR3: TGTGCCAGCAGGCAGACAGACATGAACACTGAAGCTTTCTTT. Encoded protein: CASRQTDMNTEAFF.

This chain connects TRBV27 to TRBJ2-7; D possibly corresponds to TRBD2 (6 bases). V was clipped by 8 bases and J by 5 bases, with 19 bases between them. In germline, CDR1 is MNHEY, CDR2 SMNVEV (reference sequence). The CDR3 is 14 residues long. The CDR3 nucleotides are TGTGCCAGCCATCCCCTATCCGGGAGAGACGAGCAGTACTTC. Translation gives CASHPLSGRDEQYF.

The CDR3 DNA reads as TGTGCCAGCAGTTTGTCTGGGGGGACAGATAGCAATCAGCCCCAGCATTTT. Its protein is CASSLSGGTDSNQPQHF. The chain recombines TRBV27 with TRBJ1-5, with 7 bases aligning to TRBD1. CDR1 is MNHEY, CDR2 SMNVEV, per germline (reference sequence). This CDR3 is built from 17 residues. V shed 3 bases, J shed 0 bases, and the junction held 8 bases outside the gene matches.

This chain connects TRBV5-4 to TRBJ2-3, with TRBD1 matching over 8 bases. The CDR3 consists of 15 residues. The ends lost 4 bases at V and 4 bases at J; junction bases unmatched: 8. CDR1 and CDR2 (germline): SGHNT, YYREEE (reference sequence). CDR3 amino acids: CASSLDRAYADTQYF. The CDR3 DNA reads as TGTGCCAGCAGCCTGGACAGGGCCTACGCAGATACGCAGTATTTT. The full variable domain, in which reference TRBV5-4 and TRBJ2-3 provide the parts outside the CDR3, is ETGVTQSPTHLIKTRGQQVTLRCSSQSGHNTVSWYQQALGQGPQFIFQYYREEENGRGNFPPRFSGLQFPNYSSELNVNALELDDSALYLCASSLDRAYADTQYFGPGTRLTVL.

J is TRBJ2-2 and V is TRBV6-4; 10 bases line up with TRBD2. CDR3 size: 15 residues. CDR1 and CDR2 (germline): MRHNA, SNTAGT. The V gene end was trimmed by 7 bases and the J gene end by 4 bases; junction bases not matched to a gene: 6. DNA for the CDR3: TGTGCCAGCAAGGAAAGCGGGGGGGGCACCGGGGAGCTGTTTTTT. Translated: CASKESGGGTGELFF.

In its sample, this clone was seen once. The CDR3 spells CASAEGTGALNQPQHF. CDR3 nucleotide sequence: TGTGCTAGTGCCGAGGGGACAGGGGCTCTGAATCAGCCCCAGCATTTT. J is TRBJ1-5 and V is TRBV12-5, with TRBD1 matching over 10 bases. The CDR3 runs to 16 residues. Germline loops: CDR1 LGHNT, CDR2 FRNRAP. J gave up 4 bases and V 7 bases, and 10 bases lay outside the gene matches.

The CDR3 loop is CASSLGTGGSGELFF. The CDR3, as DNA: TGTGCCAGCTCGCTCGGGACAGGGGGCTCCGGGGAGCTGTTTTTT. The V call is TRBV18, the J call TRBJ2-2; 12 positions agree with TRBD1. The CDR3 length is 15 residues. Germline V gene lookup returns CDR1 KGHSH and CDR2 LQKENI. The trim removed 6 bases at V and 6 bases at J, leaving 5 bases unmatched.

This chain uses TRBV5-4 with TRBJ2-7; TRBD2 aligns across 7 bases. The ends lost 4 bases at V and 4 bases at J; junction bases unmatched: 2. This CDR3 has 12 residues. The germline V gene has CDR1 SGHNT and CDR2 YYREEE (reference sequence). In nucleotides, the CDR3 is TGTGCCAGCAGCACCGGGAGGTACGAGCAGTACTTC. This codes for CASSTGRYEQYF.

J is TRBJ1-4 and V is TRBV7-8; TRBD1 aligns across 7 bases. CDR3 length equals 15 residues. Germline V gene sequence: CDR1 SGHVS, CDR2 FQNEAQ. V shed 5 bases and J 3 bases; nucleotides not matched to a gene: 6. The CDR3 here is CASSTRQGPNEKLFF. CDR3 DNA sequence: TGTGCCAGCAGCACCAGACAGGGTCCTAATGAAAAACTGTTTTTT.

The chain recombines TRBV30 with TRBJ1-1; maybe TRBD1 (6 bases). The germline V gene has CDR1 GTSNPN and CDR2 SVGIG (reference sequence). CDR3 length: 15 amino acids. Trimming cost V 4 bases and J 5 bases, with 20 bases left between them. The CDR3 DNA reads as TGTGCCTGGAACCCGGCCCAGGGGATTGGGACTGAAGCTTTCTTT. Amino acids: CAWNPAQGIGTEAFF.

This rearrangement joins TRBV15 to TRBJ2-3, with D possibly TRBD2 on 6 matching bases. Trimming removed 5 bases at V and 0 bases at J, with 9 bases between. Germline V gene sequence: CDR1 LNHNV, CDR2 YYDKDF (reference sequence). This CDR3 is 14 amino acids long. Written as DNA, the CDR3 is TGTGCCACCAGCCGGGACTCCAGCACAGATACGCAGTATTTT. It specifies CATSRDSSTDTQYF. Full variable domain (missing parts from reference TRBV15 and TRBJ2-3): DAMVIQNPRYQVTQFGKPVTLSCSQTLNHNVMYWYQQKSSQAPKLLFHYYDKDFNNEADTPDNFQSRRPNTSFCFLDIRSPGLGDTAMYLCATSRDSSTDTQYFGPGTRLTVL.

CDR3: CASSVGQENHEQYF. The CDR3, as DNA: TGTGCCAGCAGCGTAGGACAGGAAAACCACGAGCAGTACTTC. This rearrangement joins TRBV9 to TRBJ2-7; possibly TRBD1 for D (6 bases). The V end was cut by 0 bases, the J end by 5 bases, with 12 bases between. The length of the CDR3 is 14 residues. Germline loops: CDR1 SGDLS, CDR2 YYNGEE.

Points on this clone: Additional DNA sequences in this sample encode the identical CDR3. The V call is TRBV7-6, the J call TRBJ1-5, with a tentative D call TRBD1 (6 bases). The CDR3 has 13 amino acids. The germline gives CDR1 SGHVS, CDR2 FNYEAQ. V was pared by 3 bases and J by 7 bases, with 10 bases between. CDR3 in DNA: TGTGCCAGCAGCTTGGTTAGGGGGCAGCCCCAGCATTTT. Encoded protein: CASSLVRGQPQHF.

This clone was observed a few times. V gene TRBV4-3 combines with J gene TRBJ1-6, with no clear D. CDR1 is LGHNA, CDR2 YSLEER, per germline. Trimming cost V 2 bases and J 7 bases, with 3 bases left between them. CDR3 length equals 12 residues. The CDR3 spells CASSQINSPLHF. CDR3 in DNA: TGCGCCAGCAGCCAAATAAATTCACCCCTCCACTTT.

The chain is built from TRBV2 and TRBJ2-6; weak D call: TRBD2 (6 bases). The germline V gene encodes CDR1 SNHLY and CDR2 FYNNEI. Trimming removed 3 bases from V and 2 bases from J, with 26 bases in between. This CDR3 comprises 21 residues. CDR3 sequence (DNA): TGTGCCAGCAGTGACGTGATTGGGAGGACAATGGTCTTAACTGGGGCCAACGTCCTGACTTTC. Encoded protein: CASSDVIGRTMVLTGANVLTF.

The rearrangement uses TRBV19 and TRBJ2-4, with 8 bases matching TRBD1. The CDR3 has 17 amino acids. Germline trimming cut 3 bases from V and 3 bases from J; bases unmatched to any gene: 10. The germline CDR1 and CDR2 sequences are LNHDA and SQIVND (reference sequence). The CDR3 protein is CASSIGVSGGGKNIQYF. The CDR3 nucleotides read TGTGCCAGTAGTATCGGGGTATCAGGGGGCGGCAAAAACATTCAGTACTTC.

This clone has a single count. The rearrangement links TRBV2 to TRBJ2-7, with D maybe TRBD2 (6 bases). Germline values: CDR1 SNHLY, CDR2 FYNNEI. V was pared by 3 bases and J by 9 bases, with 15 bases between. The CDR3 totals 13 residues. The CDR3 protein is CASSESGATSQYF. As DNA, the CDR3 is TGTGCCAGCAGTGAGTCGGGAGCTACCTCGCAGTACTTC.

The rearrangement uses TRBV2 and TRBJ2-5; D not resolved. Per germline, CDR1 SNHLY and CDR2 FYNNEI. CDR3 length equals 12 residues. The V end was cut by 8 bases, the J end by 7 bases, with 14 bases between. The CDR3 region is CASDPEMGTQYF. CDR3 sequence (DNA): TGTGCCAGCGATCCGGAGATGGGGACCCAGTACTTC.

The rearrangement joins TRBV28 to TRBJ1-5, with TRBD1 as a possible D gene (6 bases). Per the germline V gene, CDR1 is MDHEN and CDR2 is SYDVKM. V was shortened by 5 bases and J by 2 bases, with 10 bases between the two germline ends. CDR3 size: 14 residues. Here the CDR3 reads CASSLRQGNQPQHF. The CDR3 DNA follows: TGTGCCAGCAGTCTCCGACAGGGCAATCAGCCCCAGCATTTT.

The chain joins TRBV7-6 to TRBJ2-5; 13 bases are a match to TRBD2. The J call may be faulty, since TRBJ2-7 better matches the DNA end. CDR1 is SGHVS, CDR2 FNYEAQ, per germline. The CDR3 runs 17 residues. CDR3 sequence (DNA): TGTGCCAGCAGCCGCACAGGACTAGCGGGAGATCCCTACGAGCAGTACTTC. It specifies CASSRTGLAGDPYEQYF.

This clone has a handful of counts. The chain couples TRBV6-5 to TRBJ2-1; tentative D call: TRBD1 (7 bases). The V gene's germline CDR1 is MNHEY and CDR2 SVGAGI. The CDR3 is 15 amino acids. V was trimmed by 6 bases and J by 5 bases, leaving 17 bases between them. The CDR3 DNA reads TGTGCCAGCAGAGGCAGCGGAGGGACAGACAATGAGCAGTTCTTC. The encoded protein is CASRGSGGTDNEQFF.

The chain recombines TRBV5-1 with TRBJ2-7; tentative D call: TRBD1 (6 bases). Germline CDR1 SGHRS, CDR2 YFSETQ. With 0 bases removed from V and 7 bases from J, the gap between germline ends came to 17 bases. This CDR3 region has 15 residues. The CDR3, as DNA: TGCGCCAGCAGCTTGGGGGGGCTAGCAGGAAGAGAGCAGTACTTC. Its translation: CASSLGGLAGREQYF.

The chain carries TRBV7-9 and TRBJ2-2; 10 bases are a match to TRBD2. Unmatched junction bases numbered 2, after V lost 0 bases and J lost 1 base. This CDR3 contains 17 residues. The germline gives CDR1 SEHNR, CDR2 FQNEAQ (reference sequence). CDR3: CASSLASGRLNTGELFF. The CDR3 DNA follows: TGTGCCAGCAGCTTAGCTAGCGGGAGGCTGAACACCGGGGAGCTGTTTTTT.

This clone appeared once. The CDR3, as DNA: TGCGCCAGCAGCCAAGACGGGACTCTCCCCGGCGAGCAGTACTTC. This encodes CASSQDGTLPGEQYF. The chain recombines TRBV4-1 with TRBJ2-7, with a possible D match to TRBD2 (6 bases). Deletions cut 0 bases from V and 6 bases from J, with 15 bases between. The CDR3 has 15 amino acids. Germline CDR1 is MGHRA and CDR2 is YSYEKL.

The chain couples TRBV7-9 to TRBJ2-2, with D uncertain. The CDR3 length is 14 residues. Germline V gives CDR1 SEHNR, CDR2 FQNEAQ (reference sequence). V was cut by 1 base and J by 1 base, with 4 bases left in between. CDR3 region: CASSLGGNTGELFF. CDR3 coding DNA: TGTGCCAGCAGCTTAGGAGGGAACACCGGGGAGCTGTTTTTT.

J is TRBJ1-4 and V is TRBV11-2, with D possibly being TRBD1 (5 bases). Trimming took off 5 bases at V and 0 bases at J, with 19 bases between the two ends. This CDR3 comprises 18 residues. CDR1 and CDR2 from the germline V gene are SGHAT and FQNNGV. CDR3 residues: CASSPRQLSPATNEKLFF. CDR3 DNA sequence: TGTGCCAGCAGCCCTCGACAGCTCTCTCCGGCAACTAATGAAAAACTGTTTTTT. Full variable domain (rest looked up from reference TRBV11-2 and TRBJ1-4): EAGVAQSPRYKIIEKRQSVAFWCNPISGHATLYWYQQILGQGPKLLIQFQNNGVVDDSQLPKDRFSAERLKGVDSTLKIQPAKLEDSAVYLCASSPRQLSPATNEKLFFGSGTQLSVL.